The source of this TCR beta chain is a study of cytomegalovirus exposure and HLA in healthy donors. Study-wide results and limits: As a later analysis showed, a missense DCLRE1C variant was linked to trimming of TCR beta V- and J-genes. Certain indistinguishable V segments, among them TRBV6-2 and TRBV6-3, were excluded.

In its sample, this clone was seen a few times. Its antigen is undetermined. Germline-derived CDR1 and CDR2 are SGHAT and FQNNGV. The CDR3 contains 16 residues. V gave up 6 bases and J gave up 3 bases; unmatched junction bases: 13. In the PCR, 60 Vbeta and 13 Jbeta primers were used. Data came from immunoSEQ multiplex PCR; TCRdb stores just in-frame clones and leaves some out. In the table there are about 160,000 clones, over 70% of which are singletons. The sample taken for sequencing was PBMCs. V is TRBV11-2 and J is TRBJ1-2, with 7 positions matching TRBD1. The receptor's source is a man aged 45-65 years in good health and CMV-seropositive. The CDR3: CASSMKTGAKDYGYTF. CDR3 coding DNA: TGTGCCAGCAGTATGAAAACAGGGGCTAAGGACTATGGCTACACCTTC.